This TCR beta chain was captured by sequencing in a study of cytomegalovirus exposure and HLA in healthy donors. Study results and limitations: In a later analysis, the majority of CMV-associated beta chains seemingly showed HLA restriction.

Of note for this clone: Its antigen is still unknown.

PCR was performed using 60 Vbeta and 13 Jbeta primers. TCRdb's table, derived via immunoSEQ multiplex PCR, lists solely in-frame clones and lacks some. The sample gives over 95,000 clones, approximately 74% of which show up once; 4% to 4.5% is in the top ten. Trimming at V came to 5 bases and at J to 8 bases, leaving 6 bases not matched to a gene. From germline, CDR1 is LNHDA and CDR2 SQIVND (reference sequence). CDR3 length: 14 residues. The TCR comes from a woman aged 40 to 55 in good health and CMV-seropositive. Sequencing was carried out using PBMCs. V and J are TRBV19 and TRBJ2-1, with TRBD2 matching over 10 bases. The CDR3 spells CASSVAGGSDEQFF. In nucleotides, the CDR3 is TGTGCCAGTAGTGTAGCGGGGGGAAGTGATGAGCAGTTCTTC.